These 5 T cell receptor beta chains were sequenced from one sample in a study of T cells in localized non-small cell lung cancer. Some clones are missing from TCRdb's copy, which holds only in-frame ones; the method was immunoSEQ multiplex PCR. The data contain 90,000 or so clones, 80% to 90% of them singletons. The source was peripheral blood, collected before any cancer treatment. The receptors were sampled from a man aged 40-75 years with stage I squamous cell lung carcinoma.

The V and J genes are TRBV5-1 and TRBJ1-2; D is undetermined. CDR3 length equals 14 residues. The V end was cut by 3 bases, the J end by 2 bases, with 11 bases between. Germline V gives CDR1 SGHRS, CDR2 YFSETQ. The CDR3 loop reads CASSSEGRNYGYTF. In nucleotides, the CDR3 is TGCGCCAGCAGCTCTGAGGGTAGAAACTATGGCTACACCTTC.

The chain employs TRBV28 and TRBJ1-2; TRBD1 aligns across 7 bases. CDR1 and CDR2 (germline): MDHEN, SYDVKM. Trimming took 2 bases from V and 0 from J; bases not matched to a gene: 6. The CDR3 consists of 16 residues. For the CDR3, the DNA is TGTGCCAGCAGTTTACTAACGCAGGGGGCTAACTATGGCTACACCTTC. Amino acid sequence: CASSLLTQGANYGYTF.

This sequence joins TRBV6-5 and TRBJ2-7, with D tentatively TRBD2 (6 bases). Trimming shortened V by 5 bases and J by 2 bases, and 16 bases separated the two germline ends. Germline lookup yields CDR1 MNHEY and CDR2 SVGAGI. CDR3 size: 15 residues. The CDR3 nucleotides are TGTGCCAGCAGTATCCAACGGGGGTTGACCTACGAGCAGTACTTC. Translation gives CASSIQRGLTYEQYF.

As to this clone: An end of the junction does not agree with germline; a read error may underlie this. Other nucleotide sequences in the sample specify the same CDR3. The V gene is TRBV15, the J gene TRBJ1-5; no firm D call. From germline, CDR1 is LNHNV and CDR2 YYDKDF (reference sequence). The CDR3 runs 15 residues. The CDR3 loop reads CATSRDGLSNQPQHF. CDR3 DNA: TGTGCCACCAGCAGAGATGGCCTTAGCAATCAGCCTCAGCATTTT.

J is TRBJ2-1 and V is TRBV19, with D tentatively TRBD2 (6 bases). In germline, CDR1 is LNHDA, CDR2 SQIVND (reference sequence). The CDR3 loop spans 15 amino acids. Trimming took off 3 bases at V and 6 bases at J, with 15 bases between the two ends. The DNA of the CDR3 is TGTGCCAGTAGTATCATCCGGGGGAGACGCAATGAGCAGTTCTTC. It specifies CASSIIRGRRNEQFF.